The 5 T cell receptor beta chains presented below share a single source sample, sequenced in a study of blood T cell repertoires in COVID-19. Repertoires were generated with immunoSEQ multiplex PCR, while TCRdb's copy carries only in-frame clones and drops some. The table shows 250,000 or so clones, with over 65% occurring only once. The sample comprised peripheral blood. These receptors were collected from a woman aged 80 or over with acute or convalescent COVID-19.

This sequence joins TRBV6-5 and TRBJ1-6, with TRBD1 matching over 9 bases. The length of the CDR3 is 16 residues. Trimming took 6 bases from V and 4 from J; bases not matched to a gene: 7. CDR1 is MNHEY and CDR2 is SVGAGI in the germline V gene. The CDR3 bases are TGTGCCAGCAGCTACGGGACAGGGACATATAATTCACCCCTCCACTTT. This codes for CASSYGTGTYNSPLHF.

V gene TRBV12-3 or TRBV12-4 combines with J gene TRBJ1-6; D uncertain. The V and J ends lost 5 bases and 11 bases respectively, with 10 bases between them. This CDR3 is built from 12 residues. CDR3 DNA sequence: TGTGCCAGCAGTCACCCGGGGACACCCCTCCACTTT. Translation: CASSHPGTPLHF.

This clone was seen a few times. This chain connects TRBV6-2 or TRBV6-3 to TRBJ1-1; 7 bases agree with TRBD1. The CDR3 is made up of 16 amino acids. V gave up 5 bases and J gave up 3 bases; unmatched junction bases: 12. Germline V gene data show CDR1 as MNHEY and CDR2 as SVGEGT. The CDR3, as DNA: TGTGCCAGCAGTCCCCCGCGGACAGGCGGCGACACTGAAGCTTTCTTT. Translation gives CASSPPRTGGDTEAFF.

This chain connects TRBV2 to TRBJ2-6; 10 bases map to TRBD1. The germline CDR1 and CDR2 sequences are SNHLY and FYNNEI. Trimming took 4 bases from V and 3 from J; bases not matched to a gene: 15. The CDR3 runs to 20 residues. The DNA of the CDR3 is TGTGCCAGCAGTGGATTGTTTCGGGACAGGGGAATGCATGGGGCCAACGTCCTGACTTTC. It codes for CASSGLFRDRGMHGANVLTF.

The gene calls are TRBV29-1 and TRBJ1-1; no firm D call. CDR1 is SQVTM, CDR2 ANQGSEA, per germline. V gave up 6 bases and J gave up 2 bases, with 25 bases separating them. The CDR3 sequence is 17 residues long. The CDR3 protein is CSVVPLERADFNTEAFF. The DNA of the CDR3 is TGCAGCGTAGTCCCGTTAGAGCGGGCAGACTTTAACACTGAAGCTTTCTTT. The entire variable domain, with the rest obtained from reference TRBV29-1 and TRBJ1-1, is as follows: SAVISQKPSRDICQRGTSLTIQCQVDSQVTMMFWYRQQPGQSLTLIATANQGSEATYESGFVIDKFPISRPNLTFSTLTVSNMSPEDSSIYLCSVVPLERADFNTEAFFGQGTRLTVV.